These T cell receptor beta chains were read from a single sample in a study of T cells in Graves' hyperthyroidism and ophthalmopathy. TCRdb reanalysed the multiplex PCR reads using MiXCR and keeps one entry per CDR3 protein. The sample includes about 570,000 distinct CDR3 sequences, 35% to 55% of them seen just once. Sequencing was performed on peripheral blood or thyroid tissue (not recorded which). The receptors here all came from an adult woman with Graves' disease, either hyperthyroidism or ophthalmopathy (not recorded which). Both conserved end residues are part of each CDR3. Fields, in order: J gene, D gene, CDR3 length, V gene, clone size, CDR3 protein, CDR3 DNA. D genes are given only for firm matches. Only part of the rows carry a size: once, few, many, or a class if the clone is expanded.

J: TRBJ1-5; D: -; length: 14; V: TRBV2; size: -; CDR3: CASSEFGGVQPQHF; DNA: TGTGCCAGCAGTGAATTCGGGGGTGTGCAGCCCCAGCATTTT
J: TRBJ1-1; D: -; length: 17; V: TRBV7-9; size: many; CDR3: CASSFGLTNEEVGEAFF; DNA: TGTGCCAGCAGCTTCGGACTGACAAATGAGGAGGTCGGTGAAGCTTTCTTT
J: TRBJ2-5; D: TRBD1; length: 12; V: TRBV7-4; size: -; CDR3: CASCPGQETQYF; DNA: TGTGCCAGCTGTCCGGGACAGGAGACCCAGTACTTC
J: TRBJ2-2; D: -; length: 14; V: TRBV6-4; size: -; CDR3: CASISRDWTGELFF; DNA: TGTGCCAGCATTAGTAGGGATTGGACCGGGGAGCTGTTTTTT
J: TRBJ1-2; D: TRBD1; length: 16; V: TRBV5-1; size: many; CDR3: CASSLGPTRQGNGYTF; DNA: TGCGCCAGCAGCTTAGGACCGACTAGACAGGGAAATGGCTACACCTTC
J: TRBJ1-2; D: -; length: 18; V: TRBV15; size: -; CDR3: CATSSDSRYREPNYGYTF; DNA: TGTGCCACCAGCAGTGATAGCAGGTATAGGGAGCCTAACTATGGCTACACCTTC
J: TRBJ2-7; D: -; length: 13; V: TRBV30; size: -; CDR3: CAWDHTGTYEQYF; DNA: TGTGCCTGGGACCACACAGGGACCTACGAGCAGTACTTC
J: TRBJ1-1; D: TRBD1; length: 14; V: TRBV27; size: many; CDR3: CASSNRGLNTEAFF; DNA: TGTGCCAGCAGTAACAGGGGTTTGAACACTGAAGCTTTCTTT
J: TRBJ1-5; D: -; length: 17; V: TRBV2; size: many; CDR3: CASSEAWGGPGNQPQHF; DNA: TGTGCCAGCAGTGAAGCTTGGGGGGGCCCGGGCAATCAGCCCCAGCATTTT
J: TRBJ1-4; D: -; length: 16; V: TRBV6-5; size: -; CDR3: CASRTLRGATNEKLFF; DNA: TGTGCCAGCAGGACTCTGAGGGGTGCAACTAATGAAAAACTGTTTTTT
J: TRBJ2-2; D: -; length: 15; V: TRBV5-6; size: -; CDR3: CASSLITGDTGELFF; DNA: TGTGCCAGCAGCTTGATTACGGGAGATACCGGGGAGCTGTTTTTT
J: TRBJ1-5; D: -; length: 15; V: TRBV6-5; size: -; CDR3: CASSTPGGGNQPQHF; DNA: TGTGCCAGCAGTACCCCGGGAGGGGGGAATCAGCCCCAGCATTTT
J: TRBJ1-4; D: TRBD1; length: 12; V: TRBV7-9; size: -; CDR3: CASSLEGQGGAF; DNA: TGTGCCAGCAGCTTAGAGGGACAGGGAGGTGCTTTT
J: TRBJ2-5; D: TRBD2; length: 14; V: TRBV20-1; size: -; CDR3: CSANHRLAVETQYF; DNA: TGCAGTGCTAACCACAGACTAGCTGTAGAGACCCAGTACTTC
J: TRBJ1-6; D: -; length: 15; V: TRBV6-2/TRBV6-3; size: -; CDR3: CASSELYGSNSPLHF; DNA: TGTGCCAGCAGTGAATTGTACGGCTCTAATTCACCCCTCCACTTT